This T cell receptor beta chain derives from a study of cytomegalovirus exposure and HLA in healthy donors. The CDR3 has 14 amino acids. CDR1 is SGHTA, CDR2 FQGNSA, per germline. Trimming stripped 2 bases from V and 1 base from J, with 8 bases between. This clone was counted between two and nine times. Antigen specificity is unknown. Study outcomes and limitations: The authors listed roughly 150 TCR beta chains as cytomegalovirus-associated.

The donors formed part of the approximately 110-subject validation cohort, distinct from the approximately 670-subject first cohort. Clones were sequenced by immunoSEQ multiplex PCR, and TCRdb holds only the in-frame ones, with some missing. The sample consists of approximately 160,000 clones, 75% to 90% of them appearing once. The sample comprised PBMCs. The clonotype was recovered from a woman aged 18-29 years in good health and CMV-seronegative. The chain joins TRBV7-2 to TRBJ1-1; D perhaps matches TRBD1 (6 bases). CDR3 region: CASSLRGWNTEAFF. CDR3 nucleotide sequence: TGTGCCAGCAGCTTAAGGGGGTGGAACACTGAAGCTTTCTTT.